A selection of T cell receptor beta chains follows, all from one sample in a study of blood T cell repertoires in COVID-19. The table came from immunoSEQ multiplex PCR; TCRdb's copy has only in-frame clones and leaves some out. This table has approximately 100,000 clones, roughly nine tenths appearing once. Sequencing used peripheral blood. The receptors originated from a woman aged 60-75 years with acute or convalescent COVID-19. Both conserved end residues are part of each CDR3.

TRBJ2-7 TRBV18 CASKSTGQGPYEQYF
TRBJ2-3 TRBV24-1 CATSDSTGFPDTQYF
TRBJ2-3 TRBV15 CATSTLGAGGFSTDTQYF
TRBJ2-7 TRBV6-1 CASSEFGTDYEQYF
TRBJ2-3 TRBV5-1 CASSLTSEPTDTQYF
TRBJ1-2 TRBV19 CASTRWDRDGYTF
TRBJ2-7 TRBV2 CASSWSGISYEQYF
TRBJ2-3 TRBV5-1 CASSLAALAGVLADTQYF
TRBJ2-2 TRBV29-1 CSVGGVRTGELFF
TRBJ2-2 TRBV6-5 CASRTVNTGELFF
TRBJ1-1 TRBV11-3 CASSQQGKNTEAFF
TRBJ1-3 TRBV4-1 CASSREDRSSGNTIYF
TRBJ2-3 TRBV5-1 CASSGLAGADTQYF
TRBJ2-5 TRBV2 CASRGASQETQYF
TRBJ2-7 TRBV3-1/TRBV3-2 CASSQIGPPQYF
TRBJ1-1 TRBV19 CASSSGTGGAGTEAFF
TRBJ2-1 TRBV15 CATSRDFGRDRGSNEQFF
TRBJ2-1 TRBV5-1 CASSLDPYNEQFF
TRBJ1-1 TRBV25-1 CASKKTQGTEAFF
TRBJ2-1 TRBV13 CASSSPSGRSNEQFF